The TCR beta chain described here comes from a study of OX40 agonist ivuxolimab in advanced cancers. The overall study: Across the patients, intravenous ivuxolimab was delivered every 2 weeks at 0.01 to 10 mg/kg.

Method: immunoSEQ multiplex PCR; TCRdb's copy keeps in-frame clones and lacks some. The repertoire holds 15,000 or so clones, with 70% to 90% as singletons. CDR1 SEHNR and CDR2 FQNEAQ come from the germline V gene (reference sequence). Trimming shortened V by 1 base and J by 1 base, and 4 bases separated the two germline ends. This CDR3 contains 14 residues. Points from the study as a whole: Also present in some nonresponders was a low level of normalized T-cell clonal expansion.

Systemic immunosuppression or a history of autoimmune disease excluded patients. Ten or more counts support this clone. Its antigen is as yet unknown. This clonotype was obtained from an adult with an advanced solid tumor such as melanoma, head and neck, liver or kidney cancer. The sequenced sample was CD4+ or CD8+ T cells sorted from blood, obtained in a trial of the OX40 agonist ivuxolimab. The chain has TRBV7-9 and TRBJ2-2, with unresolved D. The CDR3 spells CASSLEGNTGELFF. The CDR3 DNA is TGTGCCAGCAGCTTAGAAGGGAACACCGGGGAGCTGTTTTTT.